These T cell receptor beta chains were read from a single sample in a study of radiotherapy plus CTLA-4 blockade in lung cancer. The repertoire was sequenced with immunoSEQ multiplex PCR; TCRdb's copy has only in-frame clones and lacks some. The sample comprises tens of thousands of clones, 84% of which are singletons, and 4% to 5% rests with the top ten. Specimen: peripheral blood, collected from a patient treated with radiotherapy plus ipilimumab. These receptors came from a human donor with non-small cell lung cancer whose response to radiotherapy plus ipilimumab could not be evaluated. CDR3s include the opening cysteine and the closing phenylalanine or tryptophan. A D gene is named only where the DNA matches it firmly. The listing skips clone size in some rows; elsewhere it reads once, few, many or a size class.

TRBJ1-1 | NA | NA | TRBV28 | CASSADGRRNTEAFF | TGTGCCAGCAGTGCCGACGGTAGGAGGAACACTGAAGCTTTCTTT
TRBJ2-1 | NA | NA | TRBV4-3 | CASSQVTAYPEFF | TGCGCCAGCAGCCAAGTAACAGCTTATCCAGAGTTCTTC
TRBJ1-4 | once | NA | TRBV28 | CASSFPFSEKLFF | TGTGCCAGCAGTTTCCCTTTTTCCGAAAAACTGTTTTTT
TRBJ2-7 | NA | TRBD1 | TRBV5-1 | CASSLRGLSAYEQYF | TGCGCCAGCAGCTTGAGGGGGCTATCGGCCTACGAGCAGTACTTC
TRBJ2-7 | once | TRBD2 | TRBV19 | CASSMGLAAYEQYF | TGTGCCAGTAGTATGGGACTAGCGGCCTACGAGCAGTACTTC
TRBJ2-7 | NA | TRBD1 | TRBV27 | CASRPGTVLYEQYF | TGTGCCAGCAGACCCGGGACAGTACTCTACGAGCAGTACTTC
TRBJ1-1 | NA | NA | TRBV10-1 | CASSESSKEEQGNTEAFF | TGCGCCAGCAGTGAGTCATCGAAAGAGGAACAGGGGAACACTGAAGCTTTCTTT
TRBJ1-3 | NA | NA | TRBV29-1 | CSARGSGNTIYF | TGCAGCGCCAGGGGCTCTGGAAACACCATATATTTT
TRBJ2-5 | NA | NA | TRBV5-1 | CASSLGGLGETQYF | TGCGCCAGCAGCTTGGGGGGACTTGGGGAGACCCAGTACTTC
TRBJ2-5 | NA | NA | TRBV10-3 | CAISESRGETQYF | TGTGCCATCAGTGAGTCTAGGGGAGAGACCCAGTACTTC
TRBJ1-4 | NA | NA | TRBV19 | CASSPQGATNEKLFF | TGTGCCAGTAGTCCCCAGGGCGCAACTAATGAAAAACTGTTTTTT
TRBJ2-3 | NA | TRBD1 | TRBV27 | CASTSGTGAYTDTQYF | TGTGCCAGCACCTCCGGGACAGGGGCATACACAGATACGCAGTATTTT
TRBJ1-1 | NA | NA | TRBV4-2 | CASSQETGNTEAFF | TGTGCCAGCAGCCAAGAAACGGGAAACACTGAAGCTTTCTTT
TRBJ1-1 | NA | NA | TRBV2 | CASSVQGNTEAFF | TGTGCCAGCAGTGTACAGGGTAACACTGAAGCTTTCTTT
TRBJ1-3 | once | NA | TRBV9 | CASSLGGYGNTIYF | TGTGCCAGCTCCCTTGGAGGGTATGGAAACACCATATATTTT
TRBJ2-1 | NA | TRBD2 | TRBV4-2 | CASSQVGSGGHPSYNEQFF | TGTGCCAGCAGCCAAGTCGGTAGCGGGGGTCACCCCTCCTACAATGAGCAGTTCTTC
TRBJ1-2 | NA | NA | TRBV6-1 | CASTGGGYGYTF | TGTGCCAGCACGGGAGGGGGCTATGGCTACACCTTC
TRBJ1-6 | few | NA | TRBV25-1 | CASSRTDYSPLHF | TGTGCCAGCAGTAGGACAGATTATTCACCCCTCCACTTT
TRBJ2-2 | NA | TRBD1 | TRBV18 | CASSMGTVANTGELFF | TGTGCCAGCTCAATGGGGACAGTCGCGAACACCGGGGAGCTGTTTTTT
TRBJ1-4 | NA | NA | TRBV28 | CASSLRGGVEKLFF | TGTGCCAGCAGTTTGCGGGGAGGGGTAGAAAAACTGTTTTTT
TRBJ2-2 | NA | TRBD1 | TRBV14 | CASSLRQGTTGELFF | TGTGCCAGCAGCCTTCGACAGGGAACCACCGGGGAGCTGTTTTTT
TRBJ2-1 | few | NA | TRBV5-8 | CASSLRGLGEQFF | TGTGCCAGCAGCTTGAGGGGATTAGGTGAGCAGTTCTTC
TRBJ2-2 | few | NA | TRBV30 | CAWSPKAGELFF | TGTGCCTGGAGTCCTAAAGCGGGGGAGCTGTTTTTT
TRBJ1-1 | NA | NA | TRBV7-9 | CASSFPFLEAFF | TGTGCCAGCAGCTTCCCCTTCCTTGAAGCTTTCTTT
TRBJ2-7 | NA | TRBD2 | TRBV5-5 | CASSLESALALDYEQYF | TGTGCCAGCAGCTTGGAGTCGGCACTAGCGCTCGACTACGAGCAGTACTTC
TRBJ2-2 | NA | NA | TRBV28 | CASSFSKAGVDGELFF | TGTGCCAGCAGTTTCTCCAAGGCGGGTGTAGATGGGGAGCTGTTTTTT
TRBJ2-7 | once | NA | TRBV28 | CASSGGGQKYF | TGTGCCAGCTCCGGTGGAGGGCAGAAGTACTTC
TRBJ2-5 | NA | NA | TRBV2 | CASRGQQVMSETQYF | TGTGCCAGCAGGGGCCAGCAGGTGATGTCGGAGACCCAGTACTTC
TRBJ2-5 | NA | NA | TRBV28 | CASTDAGNTETQYF | TGTGCCAGCACCGACGCAGGGAATACAGAGACCCAGTACTTC
TRBJ2-1 | few | NA | TRBV6-6 | CASMPSSHNEQFF | TGTGCCAGCATGCCTAGCAGCCACAATGAGCAGTTCTTC
TRBJ1-1 | NA | NA | TRBV19 | CASSIIGAAEAFF | TGTGCCAGTAGTATTATAGGGGCGGCTGAAGCTTTCTTT
TRBJ2-7 | NA | TRBD1 | TRBV10-3 | CAISPGQGRPDEQYF | TGTGCCATCAGTCCTGGACAGGGGCGTCCGGACGAGCAGTACTTC
TRBJ2-1 | NA | TRBD2 | TRBV5-4 | CASSTRLAGSYNEQFF | TGTGCCAGCAGCACTAGACTAGCGGGGTCCTACAATGAGCAGTTCTTC
TRBJ2-7 | few | NA | TRBV28 | CASRPTGSFSYEQYF | TGTGCCAGCAGACCAACAGGAAGCTTCTCCTACGAGCAGTACTTC
TRBJ2-1 | NA | TRBD2 | TRBV28 | CASSSSGRSYNEQFF | TGTGCCAGCAGTTCTAGCGGGAGGTCCTACAATGAGCAGTTCTTC
TRBJ2-7 | NA | NA | TRBV4-3 | CASSQVPAAYEQYF | TGCGCCAGCAGCCAAGTCCCGGCGGCCTACGAGCAGTACTTC
TRBJ2-1 | NA | TRBD2 | TRBV7-3 | CASSSVGGSINEQFF | TGTGCCAGCAGTTCCGTGGGCGGGAGTATAAATGAGCAGTTCTTC
TRBJ2-1 | once | NA | TRBV2 | CASSIGVDEQFF | TGTGCCAGCAGTATCGGGGTTGATGAGCAGTTCTTC
TRBJ1-5 | few | NA | TRBV7-9 | CATSGQSSQPQHF | TGTGCCACCTCAGGACAGAGTAGTCAGCCCCAGCATTTT
TRBJ1-4 | NA | NA | TRBV5-4 | CASSLSAGTNEKLFF | TGTGCCAGCAGCTTGTCTGCGGGAACTAATGAAAAACTGTTTTTT
TRBJ1-5 | once | TRBD1 | TRBV9 | CASSAGGYEQPQHF | TGTGCCAGCAGCGCAGGGGGCTATGAGCAGCCCCAGCATTTT
TRBJ2-1 | NA | NA | TRBV11-3 | CASSLFGQNNEQFF | TGTGCCAGCAGCTTATTTGGACAGAACAATGAGCAGTTCTTC
TRBJ1-6 | NA | NA | TRBV6-5 | CATGSPLHF | TGTGCCACCGGTTCACCCCTCCACTTT
TRBJ1-6 | NA | NA | TRBV9 | CASSVASGQNNSPLHF | TGTGCCAGCAGCGTAGCTTCCGGACAGAATAATTCACCCCTCCACTTT
TRBJ1-4 | NA | NA | TRBV5-5 | CASSLIARGEKLFF | TGTGCCAGCAGCTTGATTGCGCGGGGTGAAAAACTGTTTTTT
TRBJ2-3 | NA | TRBD2 | TRBV15 | CATSRERTSGRVGTFTDTQYF | TGTGCCACCAGCAGGGAGAGGACTAGCGGGAGAGTGGGGACTTTCACAGATACGCAGTATTTT
TRBJ2-7 | NA | NA | TRBV7-9 | CASSPYPGDEQYF | TGTGCCAGCAGCCCGTATCCGGGGGACGAGCAGTACTTC
TRBJ2-3 | NA | NA | TRBV6-5 | CASSYGRDGGRDTQYF | TGTGCCAGCAGTTACGGGCGGGACGGGGGTCGAGATACGCAGTATTTT
TRBJ1-1 | once | NA | TRBV11-3 | CASSLERQLAEAFF | TGTGCCAGCAGCTTAGAACGACAGTTGGCTGAAGCTTTCTTT
TRBJ2-7 | NA | NA | TRBV15 | CATSNETFPYEQYF | TGTGCCACCAGCAATGAAACATTCCCCTACGAGCAGTACTTC
TRBJ2-1 | NA | NA | TRBV13 | CASSRRETDEQFF | TGTGCCAGCAGCCGCCGGGAGACCGATGAGCAGTTCTTC
TRBJ2-1 | NA | TRBD2 | TRBV7-2 | CASSNTRLAGGVGQFF | TGTGCCAGCAGCAACACACGACTAGCGGGAGGTGTTGGGCAGTTCTTC